Shown below are 2 T cell receptor beta chains from a single sample sequenced in a study of blood T cell repertoires in COVID-19. Assay: immunoSEQ multiplex PCR; the TCRdb copy retains only in-frame clones and omits some. The sample lists under 250,000 clones; 80% to 85% were seen once. Specimen: peripheral blood. These receptors originate from a man aged 50 to 59 with active or convalescent COVID-19.

The rearrangement links TRBV6-1 to TRBJ1-2; 8 positions agree with TRBD1. CDR1 and CDR2 (germline): MNHNS, SASEGT. The V and J ends lost 1 base and 4 bases, in that order; junction bases with no gene match: 2. This CDR3 has 14 amino acids. The CDR3 DNA reads TGTGCCAGCAGTGAAGGCGGACAGGGCTATGGCTACACCTTC. Protein: CASSEGGQGYGYTF.

This chain connects TRBV5-6 to TRBJ1-4; 8 bases match TRBD1. The CDR3 extends over 16 amino acids. Germline values: CDR1 SGHDT, CDR2 YYEEEE. J lost 6 bases, V lost 4 bases, and 11 bases had no gene match. CDR3 protein: CASSTIPGGGDEKLFF. CDR3 coding DNA: TGTGCCAGCAGCACTATTCCAGGGGGCGGGGATGAAAAACTGTTTTTT.